This is a list of T cell receptor beta chains from one sample in a study of cytomegalovirus exposure and HLA in healthy donors. Sequencing was performed with immunoSEQ multiplex PCR; in TCRdb, only in-frame clones are kept and a portion is missing. The data contain around 200,000 clones, around three quarters of them singletons. The sample comprised PBMCs. The source of these receptors is a man aged 30-40 years in good health and CMV-seronegative. Each CDR3 is given with its conserved first and last residue. D genes are given only for firm matches. Clone size is not always given. Where it is, it says once, few, many or a class for expanded clones.

clone_size,j_call,v_call,d_call,cdr3_nt,cdr3_aa
NA,TRBJ1-2,TRBV4-2,TRBD1,TGTGCCAGCAGCCAAGATGGGACAGACCTTAACTATGGCTACACCTTC,CASSQDGTDLNYGYTF
NA,TRBJ2-5,TRBV15,NA,TGTGCCACCAGCAGAGATGCTGGGACATCAAACCAAGAGACCCAGTACTTC,CATSRDAGTSNQETQYF
NA,TRBJ1-1,TRBV28,NA,TGTGCCAGCAGTAAACGGAGGGGTACGAACACTGAAGCTTTCTTT,CASSKRRGTNTEAFF
NA,TRBJ1-2,TRBV7-9,NA,TGTGCCTCCACGGCAGGGGATGGCTACACCTTC,CASTAGDGYTF
NA,TRBJ2-1,TRBV6-1,TRBD1,TGTGCCAGCAGTGATTCACAGGGGGACGGTCTCTTC,CASSDSQGDGLF
NA,TRBJ1-1,TRBV6-5,NA,TGTGCCAGCAGCCCCCATCAGAGGACTCCTGAAGCTTTCTTT,CASSPHQRTPEAFF
NA,TRBJ2-7,TRBV5-5,TRBD2,TGTGCCAGCAGTTTGGGACTAGCGGGATCTTACGAGCAGTACTTC,CASSLGLAGSYEQYF
NA,TRBJ1-6,TRBV2,NA,TGTGCCAGCACTGCGTCCAATAATTCACCCCTCCACTTT,CASTASNNSPLHF
NA,TRBJ2-3,TRBV2,TRBD2,TGTGCCAGCAGTGAAGCAACGGGACTAGCGGGAGGTACAGATACGCAGTATTTT,CASSEATGLAGGTDTQYF
NA,TRBJ2-7,TRBV10-3,NA,TGTGCCATCAGTGATCCCTCCGGGGACTACGAGCAGTACTTC,CAISDPSGDYEQYF
few,TRBJ2-2,TRBV7-3,TRBD2,TGTGCCAGCAGCCGTAGCGGGAGCGGAACCGGGGAGCTGTTTTTT,CASSRSGSGTGELFF
medium-sized,TRBJ1-3,TRBV29-1,TRBD1,TGCAGCGTTGAAGAGCCGACAGGGGAGGCTGGAAACACCATATATTTT,CSVEEPTGEAGNTIYF
NA,TRBJ2-1,TRBV6-5,TRBD2,TGTGCCAGCAGTTTACTAGCGGGAGGCGCCTACAATGAGCAGTTCTTC,CASSLLAGGAYNEQFF
once,TRBJ1-2,TRBV6-5,NA,TGTGCCAGCAGTTACTCGACAGAACATAACTATGGCTACACCTTC,CASSYSTEHNYGYTF
NA,TRBJ1-5,TRBV19,NA,TGTGCCAGTAGGAAGGCACAGGACAATCAGCCCCAGCATTTT,CASRKAQDNQPQHF
NA,TRBJ2-5,TRBV11-3,TRBD1,TGTGCCAGCAGCTTAGGGGGACAGGGCCAAGAGACCCAGTACTTC,CASSLGGQGQETQYF
few,TRBJ1-5,TRBV11-1,NA,TGTGCCAGCAGCTTAGGTTTGTGGGGGCATAGCAATCAGCCCCAGCATTTT,CASSLGLWGHSNQPQHF
NA,TRBJ2-2,TRBV18,NA,TGTGCCAGCATACTAGGAGGGGACACCGGGGAGCTGTTTTTT,CASILGGDTGELFF
NA,TRBJ1-1,TRBV7-2,NA,TGTGCCAGCAGCCCGACAGAGTATAAAGCTTTCTTT,CASSPTEYKAFF
once,TRBJ1-5,TRBV5-3,TRBD1,TGTGCCAGAAGCCGGACAGGGATTGGCAATCAGCCCCAGCATTTT,CARSRTGIGNQPQHF
NA,TRBJ2-1,TRBV11-3,TRBD2,TGTGCCAGCAGCCCCGGGCCTAGCGGAGGGAATGAGCAGTTCTTC,CASSPGPSGGNEQFF
NA,TRBJ2-3,TRBV19,TRBD1,TGTGCCAGTAGTACCCGGGACAGGGGGTCAGATACGCAGTATTTT,CASSTRDRGSDTQYF
NA,TRBJ2-7,TRBV19,TRBD1,TGTGCCAGTAGAAGGACAGGGACCTACGAGCAGTACTTC,CASRRTGTYEQYF
NA,TRBJ1-2,TRBV11-2,TRBD1,TGTGCCAGCAGCTCAGGAGGACAGGGGGCTAGATCTGGCTACACCTTC,CASSSGGQGARSGYTF
NA,TRBJ2-7,TRBV5-6,TRBD2,TGTGCCAGCAGCCAGCGGGGGGTAACCTACGAGCAGTACTTC,CASSQRGVTYEQYF
NA,TRBJ2-7,TRBV19,NA,TGTGCCAGTAGTATCCGACAGGCGTACGGGCAGTACTTC,CASSIRQAYGQYF
NA,TRBJ1-3,TRBV5-6,NA,TGTGCCAGCAGCTTGGTTGGGAGCTCTGGAAACACCATATATTTT,CASSLVGSSGNTIYF
NA,TRBJ2-7,TRBV28,NA,TGTGCCAGCAGTTTTTTTTACAGGACCTACGAGCAGTACTTC,CASSFFYRTYEQYF
NA,TRBJ2-3,TRBV9,NA,TGTGCCAGCAGCGTAGAGGGGCTGGGGACAGATACGCAGTATTTT,CASSVEGLGTDTQYF
NA,TRBJ2-1,TRBV6-1,TRBD2,TGTGCCAGCAGTGAATTAGCGGGAGAATACAATGAGCAGTTCTTC,CASSELAGEYNEQFF
NA,TRBJ2-3,TRBV6-4,NA,TGTGCCAGCAGCTCCGATAGCGAAACAGATACGCAGTATTTT,CASSSDSETDTQYF
once,TRBJ1-5,TRBV9,TRBD1,TGTGCCAGCAGCAACCAACAGGGGGTTCAGCCCCAGCATTTT,CASSNQQGVQPQHF
NA,TRBJ1-2,TRBV9,NA,TGTGCCAGCAGCACCGGGGAGGGGCGTTTGGGCTACACCTTC,CASSTGEGRLGYTF
NA,TRBJ2-3,TRBV25-1,NA,TGTGCCAGCAGTGAACAGTATCCAGATACGCAGTATTTT,CASSEQYPDTQYF
NA,TRBJ1-2,TRBV9,NA,TGTGCCAGCAGCAAGAGGGAGGGAGTCTATGGCTACACCTTC,CASSKREGVYGYTF
NA,TRBJ2-5,TRBV7-2,TRBD2,TGTGCCAGCAGCCCGGATGGGTTAGCGGGAGGTGGGGAGACCCAGTACTTC,CASSPDGLAGGGETQYF
NA,TRBJ2-1,TRBV10-3,TRBD1,TGTGCCATCAGTGGGACAGGGGCCTACAATGAGCAGTTCTTC,CAISGTGAYNEQFF